Listed below are T cell receptor beta chains from one sample, sequenced in a study of blood T cell repertoires in COVID-19. The method was immunoSEQ multiplex PCR; TCRdb's version includes in-frame clones alone and lacks a portion of them. The data contain about 87,000 clones, roughly 87% of them singletons. Specimen: peripheral blood. These receptors were collected from a man younger than 35 with COVID-19, enrolled during active disease. Both conserved end residues are part of each CDR3. Each record gives: J gene, clone size, V gene, D gene, CDR3 protein, CDR3 DNA. A D gene is named only where the DNA matches it firmly. Expanded clones are given a class, and other clones once, few, many or no size at all.

j_call: TRBJ2-7
clone_size: .
v_call: TRBV5-6
d_call: TRBD1
cdr3_aa: CASSSGTEIYEQYF
cdr3_nt: TGTGCCAGCAGCTCCGGGACAGAAATCTACGAGCAGTACTTC

j_call: TRBJ2-3
clone_size: .
v_call: TRBV24-1
d_call: TRBD2
cdr3_aa: CATRSGIHRETQYF
cdr3_nt: TGTGCCACCCGTAGCGGGATCCACCGAGAGACGCAGTATTTT

j_call: TRBJ1-5
clone_size: once
v_call: TRBV28
d_call: .
cdr3_aa: CASSGGDFSNQPQHF
cdr3_nt: TGTGCCAGCAGTGGGGGGGATTTTAGCAATCAGCCCCAGCATTTT

j_call: TRBJ1-6
clone_size: .
v_call: TRBV10-3
d_call: .
cdr3_aa: CATADSRDSPLHF
cdr3_nt: TGTGCCACCGCGGACAGTAGGGATTCACCCCTCCACTTT

j_call: TRBJ1-2
clone_size: .
v_call: TRBV5-6
d_call: .
cdr3_aa: CASSGSNYGYTF
cdr3_nt: TGTGCCAGCAGCGGGAGCAACTATGGCTACACCTTC

j_call: TRBJ1-4
clone_size: .
v_call: TRBV7-8
d_call: TRBD1
cdr3_aa: CASSSRDRVLSEKLLF
cdr3_nt: TGTGCCAGCAGCTCCCGGGACAGGGTTTTGAGTGAAAAACTGCTTTTT

j_call: TRBJ2-1
clone_size: .
v_call: TRBV7-4
d_call: .
cdr3_aa: CASSLRLILLNEQFF
cdr3_nt: TGTGCCAGCAGCTTAAGGTTGATACTACTCAATGAGCAGTTCTTC

j_call: TRBJ2-3
clone_size: once
v_call: TRBV24-1
d_call: TRBD2
cdr3_aa: CATSDRREGTDTQYF
cdr3_nt: TGTGCCACCAGTGACCGGCGGGAGGGCACAGATACGCAGTATTTT

j_call: TRBJ1-4
clone_size: .
v_call: TRBV7-2
d_call: .
cdr3_aa: CASSPSQGFGEKLFF
cdr3_nt: TGTGCCAGCAGCCCTTCCCAGGGGTTTGGTGAAAAACTGTTTTTT

j_call: TRBJ2-1
clone_size: .
v_call: TRBV30
d_call: .
cdr3_aa: CAWSVLSTGEQFF
cdr3_nt: TGTGCCTGGAGTGTTCTCTCGACAGGCGAGCAGTTCTTC

j_call: TRBJ2-1
clone_size: .
v_call: TRBV6-5
d_call: .
cdr3_aa: CASSLGRGNEQFF
cdr3_nt: TGTGCCAGCAGTTTGGGCCGGGGGAATGAGCAGTTCTTC

j_call: TRBJ1-2
clone_size: .
v_call: TRBV5-1
d_call: TRBD1
cdr3_aa: CASRPTGFNYGYTF
cdr3_nt: TGCGCCAGCAGGCCGACAGGGTTTAACTATGGCTACACCTTC

j_call: TRBJ2-5
clone_size: .
v_call: TRBV25-1
d_call: .
cdr3_aa: CASRGAGRETQYF
cdr3_nt: TGTGCCAGCAGAGGGGCCGGTCGGGAGACCCAGTACTTC

j_call: TRBJ2-3
clone_size: .
v_call: TRBV13
d_call: .
cdr3_aa: CASSRLYTDTQYF
cdr3_nt: TGTGCCAGCAGCCGACTGTACACAGATACGCAGTATTTT

j_call: TRBJ2-6
clone_size: .
v_call: TRBV10-3
d_call: .
cdr3_aa: CAISARSPDSGANVLTF
cdr3_nt: TGTGCCATCAGTGCGAGGTCGCCGGACTCTGGGGCCAACGTCCTGACTTTC

j_call: TRBJ1-3
clone_size: few
v_call: TRBV9
d_call: TRBD1
cdr3_aa: CASNPTGNGNTIYF
cdr3_nt: TGTGCCAGCAACCCGACAGGGAACGGAAACACCATATATTTT

j_call: TRBJ2-7
clone_size: .
v_call: TRBV5-8
d_call: .
cdr3_aa: CASSLWEQGFPHYYEQYF
cdr3_nt: TGTGCCAGCAGCTTGTGGGAGCAGGGGTTCCCTCACTACTACGAGCAGTACTTC

j_call: TRBJ2-1
clone_size: .
v_call: TRBV9
d_call: .
cdr3_aa: CASSVDAGLMDEQFF
cdr3_nt: TGTGCCAGCAGCGTAGACGCGGGATTGATGGATGAGCAGTTCTTC

j_call: TRBJ1-2
clone_size: .
v_call: TRBV28
d_call: TRBD1
cdr3_aa: CASSFPTGRTNYGYTF
cdr3_nt: TGTGCCAGCAGTTTCCCGACAGGGAGAACTAACTATGGCTACACCTTC

j_call: TRBJ2-6
clone_size: .
v_call: TRBV4-1
d_call: .
cdr3_aa: CASSHPLRGSISGANVLTF
cdr3_nt: TGCGCCAGCAGCCACCCCCTTAGGGGATCAATCTCTGGGGCCAACGTCCTGACTTTC

j_call: TRBJ1-2
clone_size: .
v_call: TRBV19
d_call: TRBD1
cdr3_aa: CASSKGARGYTF
cdr3_nt: TGTGCCAGTAGTAAGGGGGCGCGTGGCTACACCTTC

j_call: TRBJ2-5
clone_size: .
v_call: TRBV19
d_call: TRBD2
cdr3_aa: CASSISRLAGGGETQYF
cdr3_nt: TGTGCCAGTAGTATTAGTAGGCTAGCGGGAGGTGGGGAGACCCAGTACTTC

j_call: TRBJ1-6
clone_size: .
v_call: TRBV11-2
d_call: .
cdr3_aa: CASSSRGGRDSPLHF
cdr3_nt: TGTGCCAGCAGCTCACGCGGGGGTCGGGATTCACCCCTCCACTTT

j_call: TRBJ2-1
clone_size: few
v_call: TRBV10-1
d_call: TRBD2
cdr3_aa: CASSDGGLEQFF
cdr3_nt: TGCGCCAGCAGTGACGGGGGGTTGGAGCAGTTCTTC

j_call: TRBJ2-2
clone_size: .
v_call: TRBV29-1
d_call: .
cdr3_aa: CSVDGKNTGELFF
cdr3_nt: TGCAGCGTTGACGGGAAGAACACCGGGGAGCTGTTTTTT

j_call: TRBJ1-2
clone_size: once
v_call: TRBV10-3
d_call: TRBD1
cdr3_aa: CAISEVRQGTQNYGYTF
cdr3_nt: TGTGCCATCAGTGAAGTGAGACAGGGGACGCAAAACTATGGCTACACCTTC

j_call: TRBJ2-3
clone_size: .
v_call: TRBV4-1
d_call: .
cdr3_aa: CASSQVWPGTDTQYF
cdr3_nt: TGCGCCAGCAGCCAAGTATGGCCCGGCACAGATACGCAGTATTTT

j_call: TRBJ1-5
clone_size: .
v_call: TRBV30
d_call: .
cdr3_aa: CAWSGQYSNQPQHF
cdr3_nt: TGTGCCTGGAGTGGACAGTATAGCAATCAGCCCCAGCATTTT

j_call: TRBJ2-2
clone_size: .
v_call: TRBV5-6
d_call: .
cdr3_aa: CASSNGQTTGELFF
cdr3_nt: TGTGCCAGCAGCAACGGACAAACAACCGGGGAGCTGTTTTTT